This T cell receptor (beta chain) originates from a study of blood T cells in healthy people across ages. Primers used in a second PCR of roughly 6 to 12 cycles were a sample-barcoded 5' primer and a J-beta primer mix. TCRdb processed the 5' RACE reads anew with MiXCR; each CDR3 protein has one entry. The sample shows about 800,000 distinct CDR3 sequences, 55% to 70% of them seen only once. The CDR3 is 12 amino acids. CDR1 and CDR2 from the germline V gene are SGHDN and FVKESK. V lost 2 bases, J lost 11 bases, and 7 bases lay in between. The TCR was taken from a man in his thirties or forties in good health. The J gene is TRBJ1-6, the V gene TRBV14; D unresolved. Sequences were obtained from blood. The CDR3 DNA follows: TGTGCCAGCAGCCAATCTACAGCACCCCTCCACTTT. This sequence encodes CASSQSTAPLHF.